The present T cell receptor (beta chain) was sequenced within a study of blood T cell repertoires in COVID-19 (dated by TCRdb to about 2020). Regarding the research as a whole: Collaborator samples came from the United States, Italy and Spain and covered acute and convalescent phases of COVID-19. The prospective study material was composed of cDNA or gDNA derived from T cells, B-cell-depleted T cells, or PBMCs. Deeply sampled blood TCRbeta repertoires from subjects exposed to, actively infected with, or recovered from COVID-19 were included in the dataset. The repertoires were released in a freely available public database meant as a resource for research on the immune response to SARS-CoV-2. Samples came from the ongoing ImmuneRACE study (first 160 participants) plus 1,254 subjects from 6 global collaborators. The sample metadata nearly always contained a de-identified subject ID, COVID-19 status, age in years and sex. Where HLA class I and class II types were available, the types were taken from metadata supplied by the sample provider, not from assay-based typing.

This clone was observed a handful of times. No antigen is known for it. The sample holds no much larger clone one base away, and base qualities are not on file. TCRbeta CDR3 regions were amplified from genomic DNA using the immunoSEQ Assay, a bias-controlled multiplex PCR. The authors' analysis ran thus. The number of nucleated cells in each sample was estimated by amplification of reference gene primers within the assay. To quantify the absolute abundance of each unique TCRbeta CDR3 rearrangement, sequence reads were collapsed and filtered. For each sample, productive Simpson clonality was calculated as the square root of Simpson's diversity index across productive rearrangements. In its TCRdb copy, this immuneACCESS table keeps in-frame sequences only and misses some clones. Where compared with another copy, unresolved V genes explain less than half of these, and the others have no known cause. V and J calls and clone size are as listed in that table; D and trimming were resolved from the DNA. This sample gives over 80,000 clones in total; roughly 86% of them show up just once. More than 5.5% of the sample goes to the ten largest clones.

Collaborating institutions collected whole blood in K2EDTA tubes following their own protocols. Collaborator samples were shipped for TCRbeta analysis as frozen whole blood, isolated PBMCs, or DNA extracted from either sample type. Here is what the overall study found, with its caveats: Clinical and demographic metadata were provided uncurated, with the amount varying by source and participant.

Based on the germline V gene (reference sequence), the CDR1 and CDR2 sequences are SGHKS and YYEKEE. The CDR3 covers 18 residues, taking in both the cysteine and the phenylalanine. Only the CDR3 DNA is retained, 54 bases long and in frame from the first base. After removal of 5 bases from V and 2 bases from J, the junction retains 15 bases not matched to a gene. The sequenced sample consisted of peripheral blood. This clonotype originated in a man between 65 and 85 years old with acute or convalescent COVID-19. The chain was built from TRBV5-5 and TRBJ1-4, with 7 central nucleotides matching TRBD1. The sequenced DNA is TGTGCCAGCAGGGAGGCCTTAGGGGGCGTCTTTACTAATGAAAAACTGTTTTTT. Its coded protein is CASREALGGVFTNEKLFF. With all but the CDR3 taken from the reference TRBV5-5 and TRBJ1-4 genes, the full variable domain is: DAGVTQSPTHLIKTRGQQVTLRCSPISGHKSVSWYQQVLGQGPQFIFQYYEKEERGRGNFPDRFSARQFPNYSSELNVNALLLGDSALYLCASREALGGVFTNEKLFFGSGTQLSVL.